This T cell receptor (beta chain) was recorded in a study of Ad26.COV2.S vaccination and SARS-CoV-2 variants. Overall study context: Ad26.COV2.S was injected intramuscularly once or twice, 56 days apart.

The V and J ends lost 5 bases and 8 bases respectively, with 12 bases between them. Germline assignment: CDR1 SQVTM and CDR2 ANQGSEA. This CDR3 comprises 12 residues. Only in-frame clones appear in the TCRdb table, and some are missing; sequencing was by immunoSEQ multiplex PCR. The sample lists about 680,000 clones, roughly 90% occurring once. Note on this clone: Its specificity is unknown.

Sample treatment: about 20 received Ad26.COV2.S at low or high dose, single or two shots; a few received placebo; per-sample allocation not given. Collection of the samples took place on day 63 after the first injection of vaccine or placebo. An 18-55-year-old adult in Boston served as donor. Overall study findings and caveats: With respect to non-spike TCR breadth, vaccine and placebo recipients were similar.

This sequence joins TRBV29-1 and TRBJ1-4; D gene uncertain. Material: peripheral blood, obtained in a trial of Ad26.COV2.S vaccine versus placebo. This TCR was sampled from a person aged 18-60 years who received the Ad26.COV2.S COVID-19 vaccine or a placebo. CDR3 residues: CSVPLDGEKLFF. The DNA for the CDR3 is TGCAGCGTTCCTCTCGACGGAGAAAAACTGTTTTTT.